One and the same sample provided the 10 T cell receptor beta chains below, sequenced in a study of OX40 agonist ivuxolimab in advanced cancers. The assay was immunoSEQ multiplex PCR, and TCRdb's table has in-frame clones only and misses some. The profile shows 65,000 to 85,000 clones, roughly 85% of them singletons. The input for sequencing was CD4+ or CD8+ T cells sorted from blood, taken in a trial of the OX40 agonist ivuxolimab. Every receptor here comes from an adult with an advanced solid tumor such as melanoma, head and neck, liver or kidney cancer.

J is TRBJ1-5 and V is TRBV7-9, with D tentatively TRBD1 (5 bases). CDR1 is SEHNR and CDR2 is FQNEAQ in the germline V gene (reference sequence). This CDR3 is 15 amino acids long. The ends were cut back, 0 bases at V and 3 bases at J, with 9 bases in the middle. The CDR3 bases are TGTGCCAGCAGCTTAGCAGAGGGGCCCAATCAGCCCCAGCATTTT. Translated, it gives CASSLAEGPNQPQHF.

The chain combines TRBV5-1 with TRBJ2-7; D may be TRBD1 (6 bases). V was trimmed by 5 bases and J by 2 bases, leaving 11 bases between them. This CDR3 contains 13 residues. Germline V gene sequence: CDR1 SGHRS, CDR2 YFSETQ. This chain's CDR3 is CASSPDRAYEQYF. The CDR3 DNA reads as TGCGCCAGCAGTCCGGACAGAGCCTACGAGCAGTACTTC.

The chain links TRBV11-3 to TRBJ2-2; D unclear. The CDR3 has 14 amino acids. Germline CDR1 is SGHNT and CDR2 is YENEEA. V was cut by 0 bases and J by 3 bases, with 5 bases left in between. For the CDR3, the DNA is TGTGCCAGCAGCTTAGAGGGTTACACCGGGGAGCTGTTTTTT. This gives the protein CASSLEGYTGELFF.

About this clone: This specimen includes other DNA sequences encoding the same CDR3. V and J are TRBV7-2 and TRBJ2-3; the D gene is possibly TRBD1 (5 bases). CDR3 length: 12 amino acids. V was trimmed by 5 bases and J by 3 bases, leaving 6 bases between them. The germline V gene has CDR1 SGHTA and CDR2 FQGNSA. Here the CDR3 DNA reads TGTGCCAGCAGCCCAGGGACAGATACGCAGTATTTT. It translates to CASSPGTDTQYF.

CDR3 nucleotide sequence: TGTGCCAGTAGTACCCTGGGACAGGGAAAATCCTACGAGCAGTACTTC. Its protein product is CASSTLGQGKSYEQYF. The rearrangement uses TRBV19 and TRBJ2-7, with TRBD1 identical over 9 bases. V dropped 4 bases and J dropped 1; count of bases not matched to a gene: 8. This CDR3 is 16 amino acids long. Germline CDR1 reads LNHDA; CDR2 reads SQIVND (reference sequence).

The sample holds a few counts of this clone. CDR3 in amino acids: CATSRGGWDTDTQYF. In DNA form, the CDR3 reads TGTGCCACCAGCAGAGGGGGGTGGGACACAGATACGCAGTATTTT. This chain uses TRBV15 with TRBJ2-3; the D gene could be TRBD1 or TRBD2 (5 bases each). CDR1 is LNHNV, CDR2 YYDKDF, per germline (reference sequence). V gave up 1 base and J gave up 2 bases, with 10 bases separating them. This CDR3 is built from 15 residues.

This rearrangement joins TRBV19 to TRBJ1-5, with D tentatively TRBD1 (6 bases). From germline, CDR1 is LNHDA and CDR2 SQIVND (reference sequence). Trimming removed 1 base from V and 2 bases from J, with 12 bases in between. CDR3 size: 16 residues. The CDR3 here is CASSIVGGAGNQPQHF. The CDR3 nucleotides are TGTGCCAGTAGTATAGTGGGGGGCGCGGGCAATCAGCCCCAGCATTTT.

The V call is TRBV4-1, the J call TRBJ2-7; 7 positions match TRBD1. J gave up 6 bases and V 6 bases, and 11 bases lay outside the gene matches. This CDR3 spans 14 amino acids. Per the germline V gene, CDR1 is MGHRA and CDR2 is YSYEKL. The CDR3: CASRNPGQRTEQYF. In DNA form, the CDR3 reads TGCGCCAGCAGAAACCCGGGACAGAGAACCGAGCAGTACTTC.

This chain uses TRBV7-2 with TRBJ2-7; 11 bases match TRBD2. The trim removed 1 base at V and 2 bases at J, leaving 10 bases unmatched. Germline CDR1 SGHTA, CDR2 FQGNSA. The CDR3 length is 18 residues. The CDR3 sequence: CASSLGLAGPGGAYEQYF. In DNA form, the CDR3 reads TGTGCCAGCAGCTTAGGACTAGCGGGACCGGGAGGGGCCTACGAGCAGTACTTC.

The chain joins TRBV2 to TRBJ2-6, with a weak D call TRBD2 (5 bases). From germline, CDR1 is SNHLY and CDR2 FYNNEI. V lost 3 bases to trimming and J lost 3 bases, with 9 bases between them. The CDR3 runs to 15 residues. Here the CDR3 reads CASSDREYGANVLTF. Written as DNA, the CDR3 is TGTGCCAGCAGTGATAGGGAGTATGGGGCCAACGTCCTGACTTTC.